The T cell receptor beta chain under discussion was sequenced for a study of CD8 T cells in ankylosing spondylitis. TCRdb ran MiXCR on the 5' RACE reads and lists one entry per CDR3 protein. Of around 120,000 distinct CDR3 sequences listed, approximately 14% were seen once; the top ten hold roughly 3%. Per the germline V gene, CDR1 is LGHDT and CDR2 is YNNKEL (reference sequence). V gave up 3 bases and J gave up 2 bases, with 6 bases separating them. The CDR3 runs 13 residues. V gene TRBV3-1 combines with J gene TRBJ2-3; either TRBD1 or TRBD2 may supply D (5 bases each). The material sequenced was blood, either unsorted or a sorted T cell fraction (not recorded which). This sequence originates from a female donor with ankylosing spondylitis or in good health (not recorded which). CDR3 bases: TGTGCCAGCAGCCACGGGACCACAGATACGCAGTATTTT. Protein product: CASSHGTTDTQYF.